The following is a TCR beta chain sequence with its context. The data originate from a study of blood T cell repertoires in COVID-19. Study details: In each case, the material was cDNA or gDNA derived from T cells, B-cell-depleted T cells, or PBMCs.

V lost 5 bases and J lost 1; bases outside the gene matches: 5. Germline assignment: CDR1 MNHEY and CDR2 SMNVEV (reference sequence). CDR3 size: 14 residues. Measured with immunoSEQ multiplex PCR; TCRdb has only the in-frame clones, and not every one. The profile shows some 260,000 clones, around 90% of them singletons. The sequence was obtained from a woman aged 25 to 45 with acute or convalescent COVID-19. This chain joins TRBV27 and TRBJ2-7; 7 nucleotides align to TRBD1. The sample consisted of peripheral blood. CDR3 coding DNA: TGTGCCAGCAGTCCAGGGGGTTTGTCCTACGAGCAGTACTTC. Amino acid sequence: CASSPGGLSYEQYF.